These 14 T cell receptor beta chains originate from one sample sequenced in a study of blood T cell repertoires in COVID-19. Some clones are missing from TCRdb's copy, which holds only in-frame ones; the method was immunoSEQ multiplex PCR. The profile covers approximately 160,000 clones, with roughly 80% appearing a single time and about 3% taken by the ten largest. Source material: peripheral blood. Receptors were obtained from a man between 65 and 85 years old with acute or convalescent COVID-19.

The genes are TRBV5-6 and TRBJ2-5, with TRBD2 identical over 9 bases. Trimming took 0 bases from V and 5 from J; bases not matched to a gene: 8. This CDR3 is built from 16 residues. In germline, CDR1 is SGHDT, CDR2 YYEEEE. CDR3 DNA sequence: TGTGCCAGCAGCTTGGGACCAGCGGGAGGTTGGGAGACCCAGTACTTC. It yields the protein CASSLGPAGGWETQYF.

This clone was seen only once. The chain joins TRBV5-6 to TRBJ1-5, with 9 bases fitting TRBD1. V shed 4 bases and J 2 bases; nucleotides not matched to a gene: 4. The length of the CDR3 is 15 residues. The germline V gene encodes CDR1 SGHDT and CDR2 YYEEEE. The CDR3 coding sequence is TGTGCCAGCAGCCCGCGGACAGGGGGCAATCAGCCCCAGCATTTT. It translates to CASSPRTGGNQPQHF.

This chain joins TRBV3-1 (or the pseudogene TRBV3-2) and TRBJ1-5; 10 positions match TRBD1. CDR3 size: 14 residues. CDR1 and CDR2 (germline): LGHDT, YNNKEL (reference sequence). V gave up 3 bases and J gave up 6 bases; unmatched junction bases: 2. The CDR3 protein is CASSQTGGRQPQHF. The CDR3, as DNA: TGTGCCAGCAGCCAGACAGGGGGCCGTCAGCCCCAGCATTTT.

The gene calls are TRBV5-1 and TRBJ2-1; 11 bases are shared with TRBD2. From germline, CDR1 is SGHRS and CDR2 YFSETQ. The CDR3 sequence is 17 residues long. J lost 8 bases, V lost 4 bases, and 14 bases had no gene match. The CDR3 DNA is TGCGCCAGCAGCGGGGGGAAGACTAGCGGGGTTATCGATGAGCAGTTCTTC. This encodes CASSGGKTSGVIDEQFF.

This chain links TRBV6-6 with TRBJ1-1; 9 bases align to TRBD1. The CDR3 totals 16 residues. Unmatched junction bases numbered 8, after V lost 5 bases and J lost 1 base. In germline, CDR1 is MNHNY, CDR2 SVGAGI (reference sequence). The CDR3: CASSAGQGNENTEAFF. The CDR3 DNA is TGTGCCAGCAGTGCGGGACAGGGAAATGAGAACACTGAAGCTTTCTTT.

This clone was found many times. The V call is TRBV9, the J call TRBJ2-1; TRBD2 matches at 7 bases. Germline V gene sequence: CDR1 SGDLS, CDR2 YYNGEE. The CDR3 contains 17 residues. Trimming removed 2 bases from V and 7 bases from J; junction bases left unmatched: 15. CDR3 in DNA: TGTGCCAGCAGCGTCTCCGGGGAGGGAGCGTATGGGAATGAGCAGTTCTTC. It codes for CASSVSGEGAYGNEQFF.

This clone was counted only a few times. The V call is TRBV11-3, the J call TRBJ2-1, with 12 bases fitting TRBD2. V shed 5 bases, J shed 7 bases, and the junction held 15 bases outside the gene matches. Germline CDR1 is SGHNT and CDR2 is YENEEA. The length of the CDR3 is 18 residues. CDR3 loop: CASSPYGTSGRPGNEQFF. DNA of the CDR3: TGTGCCAGCAGCCCGTACGGTACTAGCGGGAGGCCAGGAAATGAGCAGTTCTTC.

The CDR3 bases are TGTGCCATCAGTGGGGAACAGGGGGCGATTGGGGCCAACGTCCTGACTTTC. This translates into CAISGEQGAIGANVLTF. The rearrangement uses TRBV10-3 and TRBJ2-6; 9 nucleotides match TRBD1. Germline trimming cut 4 bases from V and 3 bases from J; bases unmatched to any gene: 7. The V gene's germline CDR1 is ENHRY and CDR2 SYGVKD. The CDR3 is 17 amino acids.

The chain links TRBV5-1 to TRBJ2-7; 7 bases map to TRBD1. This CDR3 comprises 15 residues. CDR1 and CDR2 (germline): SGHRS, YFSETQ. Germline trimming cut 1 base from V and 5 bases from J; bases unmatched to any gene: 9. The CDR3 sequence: CASSLRQGVNHEQYF. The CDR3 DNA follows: TGCGCCAGCAGCTTGCGGCAGGGGGTGAACCACGAGCAGTACTTC.

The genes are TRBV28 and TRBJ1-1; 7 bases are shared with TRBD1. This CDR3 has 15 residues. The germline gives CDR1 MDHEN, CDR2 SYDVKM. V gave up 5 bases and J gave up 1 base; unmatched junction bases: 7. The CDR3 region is CASSPQRGRNTEAFF. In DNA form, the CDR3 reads TGTGCCAGCAGTCCCCAGAGGGGGCGGAACACTGAAGCTTTCTTT.

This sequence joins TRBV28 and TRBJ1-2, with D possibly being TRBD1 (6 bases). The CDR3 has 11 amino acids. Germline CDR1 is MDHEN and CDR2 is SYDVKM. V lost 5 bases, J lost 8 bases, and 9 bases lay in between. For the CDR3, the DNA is TGTGCCAGCAGTCCAGGGGTGGGCTACACCTTC. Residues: CASSPGVGYTF.

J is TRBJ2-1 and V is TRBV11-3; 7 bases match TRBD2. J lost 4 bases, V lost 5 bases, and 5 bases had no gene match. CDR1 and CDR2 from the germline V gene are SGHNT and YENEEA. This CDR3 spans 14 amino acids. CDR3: CASSTGLGYNEQFF. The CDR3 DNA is TGTGCCAGCAGCACAGGACTAGGTTACAATGAGCAGTTCTTC.

CDR3 in amino acids: CASSQIGGYGYTF. For the CDR3, the DNA is TGCGCCAGCAGCCAAATAGGGGGTTATGGCTACACCTTC. The J gene is TRBJ1-2, the V gene TRBV4-1; D may be TRBD1 (6 bases). Trimming removed 2 bases at V and 5 bases at J, with 9 bases between. Germline V gives CDR1 MGHRA, CDR2 YSYEKL. The CDR3 loop spans 13 amino acids.

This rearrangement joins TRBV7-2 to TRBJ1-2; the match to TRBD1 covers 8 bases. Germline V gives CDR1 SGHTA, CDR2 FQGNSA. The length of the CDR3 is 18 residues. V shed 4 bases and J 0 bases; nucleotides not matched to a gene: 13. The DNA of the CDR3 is TGTGCCAGCAGCTCCTCAATTGGACAGGGAGGTCCTAACTATGGCTACACCTTC. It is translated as CASSSSIGQGGPNYGYTF. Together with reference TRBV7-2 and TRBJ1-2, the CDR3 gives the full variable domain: GAGVSQSPSNKVTEKGKDVELRCDPISGHTALYWYRQSLGQGLEFLIYFQGNSAPDKSGLPSDRFSAERTGGSVSTLTIQRTQQEDSAVYLCASSSSIGQGGPNYGYTFGSGTRLTVV.